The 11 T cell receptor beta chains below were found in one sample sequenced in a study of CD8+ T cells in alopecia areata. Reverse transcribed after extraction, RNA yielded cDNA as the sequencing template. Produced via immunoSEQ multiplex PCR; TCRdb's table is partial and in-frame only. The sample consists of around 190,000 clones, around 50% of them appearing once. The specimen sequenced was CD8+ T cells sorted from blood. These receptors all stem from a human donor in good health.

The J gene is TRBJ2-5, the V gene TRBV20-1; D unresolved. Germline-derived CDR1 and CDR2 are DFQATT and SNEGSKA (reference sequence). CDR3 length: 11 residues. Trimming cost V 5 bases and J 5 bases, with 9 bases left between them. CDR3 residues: CSARFRETQYF. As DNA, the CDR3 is TGCAGTGCTCGTTTTCGGGAGACCCAGTACTTC.

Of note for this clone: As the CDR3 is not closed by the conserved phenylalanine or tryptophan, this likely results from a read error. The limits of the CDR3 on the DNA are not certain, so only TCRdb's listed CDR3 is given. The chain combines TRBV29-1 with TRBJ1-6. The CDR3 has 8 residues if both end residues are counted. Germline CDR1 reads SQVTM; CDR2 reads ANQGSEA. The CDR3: CSVTQGER.

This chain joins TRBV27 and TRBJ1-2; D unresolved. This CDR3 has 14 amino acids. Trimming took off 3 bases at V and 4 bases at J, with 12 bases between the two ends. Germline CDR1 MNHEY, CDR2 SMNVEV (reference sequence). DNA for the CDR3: TGTGCCAGCAGTTTCGGCGTCGAGGTCTATGGCTACACCTTC. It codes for CASSFGVEVYGYTF.

In DNA, the CDR3 is TGCAGCGTTACGACGGGGGCGAACTATGGCTACACCTTC. It yields the protein CSVTTGANYGYTF. This rearrangement joins TRBV29-1 to TRBJ1-2; possible D gene TRBD1, 6 bases. Between the trimmed V and J ends, which lost 5 bases and 2 bases, there was a span of 12 bases. This CDR3 is 13 amino acids long. Germline V lookup: CDR1 SQVTM, CDR2 ANQGSEA.

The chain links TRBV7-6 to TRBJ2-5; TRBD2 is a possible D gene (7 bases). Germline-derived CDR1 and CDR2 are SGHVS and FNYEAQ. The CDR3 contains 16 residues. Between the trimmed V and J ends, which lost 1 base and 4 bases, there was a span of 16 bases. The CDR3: CASSLGRGLEGETQYF. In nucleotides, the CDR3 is TGTGCCAGCAGCTTAGGGCGGGGGCTGGAGGGAGAGACCCAGTACTTC.

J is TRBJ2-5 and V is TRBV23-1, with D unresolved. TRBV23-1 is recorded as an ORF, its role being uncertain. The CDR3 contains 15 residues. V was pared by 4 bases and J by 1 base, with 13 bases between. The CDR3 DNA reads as TGCGCCAGCAGTCCGGCAAGGGCGGCCCAAGAGACCCAGTACTTC. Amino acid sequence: CASSPARAAQETQYF.

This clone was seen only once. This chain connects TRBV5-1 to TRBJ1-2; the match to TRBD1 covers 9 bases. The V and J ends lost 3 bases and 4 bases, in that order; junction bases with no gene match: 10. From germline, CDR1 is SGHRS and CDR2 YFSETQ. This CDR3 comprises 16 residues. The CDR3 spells CASSWRTGEDRYGYTF. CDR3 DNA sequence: TGCGCCAGCAGCTGGAGGACAGGGGAAGACCGCTATGGCTACACCTTC. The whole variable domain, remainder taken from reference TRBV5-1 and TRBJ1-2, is KAGVTQTPRYLIKTRGQQVTLSCSPISGHRSVSWYQQTPGQGLQFLFEYFSETQRNKGNFPGRFSGRQFSNSRSEMNVSTLELGDSALYLCASSWRTGEDRYGYTFGSGTRLTVV.

The CDR3 region is CASSLLEGGYGYTF. Written as DNA, the CDR3 is TGTGCCAGCAGCTTGCTTGAGGGCGGATATGGCTACACCTTC. The gene calls are TRBV5-6 and TRBJ1-2; D call uncertain. The CDR3 has 14 residues. Germline-derived CDR1 and CDR2 are SGHDT and YYEEEE. Trimming shortened V by 1 base and J by 5 bases, and 12 bases separated the two germline ends.

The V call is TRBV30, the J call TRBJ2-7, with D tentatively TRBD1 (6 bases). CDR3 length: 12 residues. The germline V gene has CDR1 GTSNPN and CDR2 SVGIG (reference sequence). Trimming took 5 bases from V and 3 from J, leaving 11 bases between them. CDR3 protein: CAWAPDSYEQYF. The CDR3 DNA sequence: TGTGCCTGGGCCCCGGACAGCTACGAGCAGTACTTC.

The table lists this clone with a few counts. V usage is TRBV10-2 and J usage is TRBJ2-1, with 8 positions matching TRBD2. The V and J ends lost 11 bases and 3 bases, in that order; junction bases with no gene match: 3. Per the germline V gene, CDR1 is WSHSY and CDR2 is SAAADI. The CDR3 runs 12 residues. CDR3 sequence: CACGGYYNEQFF. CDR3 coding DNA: TGCGCCTGCGGGGGGTACTACAATGAGCAGTTCTTC.

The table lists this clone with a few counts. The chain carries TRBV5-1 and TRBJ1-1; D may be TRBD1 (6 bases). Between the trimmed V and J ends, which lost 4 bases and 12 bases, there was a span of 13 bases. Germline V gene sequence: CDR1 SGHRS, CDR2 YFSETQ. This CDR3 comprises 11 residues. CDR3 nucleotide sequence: TGCGCCAGCAGCGGGGGCGGCTCGACTTTCTTT. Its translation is CASSGGGSTFF.